The entry below gives a single T cell receptor (beta chain) sequence along with its context. Its antigen remains unidentified. PCR used 60 Vbeta primers and 13 Jbeta primers. The method was immunoSEQ multiplex PCR; TCRdb's version includes in-frame clones alone and lacks a portion of them. This sample has 180,000 or so clones, with around 80% found just once. These data come from a study of cytomegalovirus exposure and HLA in healthy donors. The CDR3 totals 16 residues. CDR1 is SGDLS and CDR2 is YYNGEE in the germline V gene. V was pared by 4 bases and J by 5 bases, with 19 bases between. Study results and caveats: There were approximately 150 TCR beta chains listed as cytomegalovirus-associated.

The V and J genes are TRBV9 and TRBJ2-1; perhaps TRBD2 as D (6 bases). Sequencing was carried out using PBMCs. The TCR sequence derives from a woman in her thirties in good health and CMV-seropositive. The CDR3 loop is CASSPRGSGVHNEQFF. In DNA form, the CDR3 reads TGTGCCAGCAGCCCTAGAGGATCGGGGGTACACAATGAGCAGTTCTTC.